Each of the 26 T cell receptor beta chains below was sequenced from the same sample in a study of cytomegalovirus exposure and HLA in healthy donors. Researchers ran the PCR with 60 Vbeta and 13 Jbeta primers. The method was immunoSEQ multiplex PCR; TCRdb's version includes in-frame clones alone and lacks a portion of them. The sample lists 170,000 or so clones, around 80% occurring once. The sequencing sample was made of PBMCs. Source of these receptors: a woman aged 45 to 65 in good health and CMV-seropositive.

The genes are TRBV18 and TRBJ1-1, with a tentative D call TRBD1 (5 bases). Trimming pared 1 base from V and 7 bases from J, leaving 13 bases between. The CDR3 runs to 14 residues. Per germline, CDR1 KGHSH and CDR2 LQKENI. The CDR3 region is CASSPLSAGHEAFF. In DNA form, the CDR3 reads TGTGCCAGCTCACCACTCTCGGCAGGGCATGAAGCTTTCTTT.

V usage is TRBV11-2 and J usage is TRBJ1-2; 8 bases are a match to TRBD1. This CDR3 is built from 12 residues. V dropped 7 bases and J dropped 8; count of bases not matched to a gene: 6. Germline CDR1 is SGHAT and CDR2 is FQNNGV. CDR3 DNA sequence: TGTGCCAGCACCTCGACAGGGGTAGGCTACACCTTC. Protein product: CASTSTGVGYTF.

This clone was seen just once. The chain carries TRBV6-5 and TRBJ2-3, with TRBD2 matching over 7 bases. V shed 6 bases and J 8 bases; nucleotides not matched to a gene: 11. The CDR3 is 14 amino acids. Germline lookup yields CDR1 MNHEY and CDR2 SVGAGI. The DNA of the CDR3 is TGTGCCAGCAGCTCACGGACTAGTTCGAGTACGCAGTATTTT. It specifies CASSSRTSSSTQYF.

This rearrangement joins TRBV30 to TRBJ1-1, with unresolved D. This CDR3 is 12 amino acids long. Germline assignment: CDR1 GTSNPN and CDR2 SVGIG (reference sequence). With 6 bases removed from V and 4 bases from J, the gap between germline ends came to 12 bases. CDR3 sequence reads: CACDTASTEAFF. CDR3 in DNA: TGTGCCTGCGATACAGCTTCCACTGAAGCTTTCTTT. Full variable domain (remainder filled in from reference TRBV30 and TRBJ1-1): SQTIHQWPATLVQPVGSPLSLECTVEGTSNPNLYWYRQAAGRGLQLLFYSVGIGQISSEVPQNLSASRPQDRQFILSSKKLLLSDSGFYLCACDTASTEAFFGQGTRLTVV.

This CDR3 reads CATQPRQSTDTQYF. In nucleotides, the CDR3 is TGTGCCACCCAGCCCCGACAGAGCACAGATACGCAGTATTTT. J is TRBJ2-3 and V is TRBV2; tentatively, D is TRBD1 (5 bases). V was cut by 10 bases and J by 0 bases, with 14 bases left in between. There are 14 residues in the CDR3. In germline, CDR1 is SNHLY, CDR2 FYNNEI. The whole variable domain, remainder taken from reference TRBV2 and TRBJ2-3, is EPEVTQTPSHQVTQMGQEVILRCVPISNHLYFYWYRQILGQKVEFLVSFYNNEISEKSEIFDDQFSVERPDGSNFTLKIRSTKLEDSAMYFCATQPRQSTDTQYFGPGTRLTVL.

This clone was counted once. This chain uses TRBV11-2 with TRBJ2-1; weak D call: TRBD1 (5 bases). This CDR3 is 14 amino acids long. Germline-derived CDR1 and CDR2 are SGHAT and FQNNGV. Trimming stripped 2 bases from V and 5 bases from J, with 10 bases between. Written as DNA, the CDR3 is TGTGCCAGCAGCTTAAGCAGGGCGAACAATGAGCAGTTCTTC. It is translated as CASSLSRANNEQFF.

The chain uses TRBV6-6 and TRBJ2-5; D possibly corresponds to TRBD2 (7 bases). The CDR3 loop spans 15 amino acids. From germline, CDR1 is MNHNY and CDR2 SVGAGI (reference sequence). The V end was cut by 0 bases, the J end by 5 bases, with 13 bases between. The CDR3 region is CASSYSTGGSETQYF. The CDR3 DNA follows: TGTGCCAGCAGTTACTCGACGGGGGGCAGTGAGACCCAGTACTTC.

This chain joins TRBV2 and TRBJ1-1; no reliable D call. Deletions cut 3 bases from V and 4 bases from J, with 18 bases between. This CDR3 is built from 16 residues. Germline loops: CDR1 SNHLY, CDR2 FYNNEI. CDR3 loop: CASSDQVAPVSTEAFF. CDR3 nucleotides: TGTGCCAGCAGTGACCAGGTCGCCCCGGTTAGCACTGAAGCTTTCTTT.

The gene calls are TRBV6-1 and TRBJ1-2, with D maybe TRBD1 (6 bases). Germline V gene data show CDR1 as MNHNS and CDR2 as SASEGT. The V gene lost 0 bases and the J gene lost 6 bases, with 14 bases spanning the gap. The CDR3 runs 15 residues. CDR3 bases: TGTGCCAGCAGTGAAGCGGTCCAGGGGCTGAATGGCTACACCTTC. Protein: CASSEAVQGLNGYTF.

The rearrangement links TRBV4-1 to TRBJ2-2; TRBD2 might be the D (6 bases). Germline-derived CDR1 and CDR2 are MGHRA and YSYEKL. The CDR3 spans 16 residues. Trimming took 0 bases from V and 7 from J, leaving 15 bases between them. For the CDR3, the DNA is TGCGCCAGCAGCCAAGAGGCGTGGGGGGAGAACGGGGAGCTGTTTTTT. Translation gives CASSQEAWGENGELFF.

In DNA, the CDR3 is TGCGCCAGCAGCTTGAACACAGGGGGCGGAACCTACGAGCAGTACTTC. It yields the protein CASSLNTGGGTYEQYF. The chain uses TRBV5-1 and TRBJ2-7, with 9 bases fitting TRBD1. Trimming removed 1 base from V and 2 bases from J; junction bases left unmatched: 7. CDR1 is SGHRS and CDR2 is YFSETQ in the germline V gene. The CDR3 is made up of 16 amino acids.

This chain uses TRBV19 with TRBJ1-1; tentatively, D is TRBD1 (6 bases). CDR3 length: 16 residues. Germline V gene data show CDR1 as LNHDA and CDR2 as SQIVND (reference sequence). Trimming removed 5 bases from V and 1 base from J, with 17 bases in between. The CDR3: CASSLAGAGTNTEAFF. The DNA of the CDR3 is TGTGCCAGTAGTCTGGCGGGGGCAGGGACGAACACTGAAGCTTTCTTT.

V is TRBV5-1 and J is TRBJ2-5; 8 bases are shared with TRBD2. CDR3 size: 15 residues. After removal of 4 bases from V and 4 bases from J, the junction contained 9 bases not matched to a gene. The germline V gene encodes CDR1 SGHRS and CDR2 YFSETQ. This chain's CDR3 is CASSPAAGVTETQYF. CDR3 nucleotides: TGCGCCAGCAGCCCAGCAGCGGGGGTGACAGAGACCCAGTACTTC.

V gene TRBV5-6 combines with J gene TRBJ1-2; 8 bases are a match to TRBD1. The CDR3 extends over 14 amino acids. V lost 3 bases, J lost 4 bases, and 5 bases stayed unmatched. CDR1 and CDR2 (germline): SGHDT, YYEEEE. The CDR3 loop is CASSSGTGSYGYTF. In DNA, the CDR3 is TGTGCCAGCAGCTCCGGGACAGGTTCCTATGGCTACACCTTC.

V usage is TRBV6-1 and J usage is TRBJ1-2; D gene ambiguous. Trimming took 2 bases from V and 4 from J, leaving 14 bases between them. The CDR3 spans 15 residues. Germline V CDR1 and CDR2: MNHNS, SASEGT. The CDR3 nucleotides are TGTGCCAGCAGTGAAAAAGGTCGGCGGAGCTATGGCTACACCTTC. Translation: CASSEKGRRSYGYTF.

The V and J genes are TRBV9 and TRBJ1-5; 9 nucleotides align to TRBD1. V gave up 4 bases and J gave up 5 bases; unmatched junction bases: 13. Germline V gives CDR1 SGDLS, CDR2 YYNGEE. The length of the CDR3 is 17 residues. CDR3 nucleotide sequence: TGTGCCAGCAGCCCCCATGGAGACAGGGGGAGTCATCAGCCCCAGCATTTT. Translating it yields CASSPHGDRGSHQPQHF. The variable domain in full, completed from reference TRBV9 and TRBJ1-5, reads DSGVTQTPKHLITATGQRVTLRCSPRSGDLSVYWYQQSLDQGLQFLIQYYNGEERAKGNILERFSAQQFPDLHSELNLSSLELGDSALYFCASSPHGDRGSHQPQHFGDGTRLSIL.

The chain links TRBV27 to TRBJ2-7; D might be TRBD1 (6 bases). The germline V and J ends were trimmed by 5 bases and 3 bases, with 14 bases remaining between them. CDR3 length: 14 amino acids. The germline V gene encodes CDR1 MNHEY and CDR2 SMNVEV (reference sequence). The CDR3 coding sequence is TGTGCCAGCAGTCCTACAGGGTACGGCTACGAGCAGTACTTC. It specifies CASSPTGYGYEQYF.

The chain has TRBV18 and TRBJ2-7; TRBD2 is a possible D gene (6 bases). Trimming stripped 10 bases from V and 2 bases from J, with 18 bases between. Germline-derived CDR1 and CDR2 are KGHSH and LQKENI. The CDR3 runs to 14 residues. The CDR3 nucleotides are TGTGCCACCCGGGAATACAGCGGGCCCTACGAGCAGTACTTC. It is translated as CATREYSGPYEQYF.

This rearrangement joins TRBV10-3 to TRBJ2-5; weak D call: TRBD2 (7 bases). There are 16 residues in the CDR3. CDR1 and CDR2 (germline): ENHRY, SYGVKD. With 0 bases removed from V and 0 bases from J, the gap between germline ends came to 11 bases. The CDR3 protein is CAISESAGANQETQYF. In DNA form, the CDR3 reads TGTGCCATCAGTGAGTCTGCGGGGGCGAACCAAGAGACCCAGTACTTC.

The genes are TRBV27 and TRBJ1-3, with D hard to call. V lost 4 bases to trimming and J lost 0 bases, with 7 bases between them. The germline gives CDR1 MNHEY, CDR2 SMNVEV (reference sequence). The CDR3 is 14 residues long. CDR3 sequence (DNA): TGTGCCAGCAGTTCTCACACCTCTGGAAACACCATATATTTT. Translated, it gives CASSSHTSGNTIYF.

The chain recombines TRBV7-9 with TRBJ2-5, with TRBD1 identical over 8 bases. J lost 4 bases, V lost 5 bases, and 9 bases had no gene match. The CDR3 sequence is 15 residues long. Germline lookup yields CDR1 SEHNR and CDR2 FQNEAQ (reference sequence). This CDR3 reads CASSIGQGRRETQYF. CDR3 DNA sequence: TGTGCCAGCAGCATAGGACAGGGTAGGAGAGAGACCCAGTACTTC.

The rearrangement links TRBV6-1 to TRBJ1-4; TRBD1 matches 10 bases. This CDR3 has 18 amino acids. Losses at the gene ends were 4 bases for V and 10 bases for J; bases not matched to a gene: 18. The germline V gene encodes CDR1 MNHNS and CDR2 SASEGT. The CDR3 nucleotides are TGTGCCAGCAGTGGCAACCCCGGGACAGGGGCCCTCGAGGGAAAACTGTTTTTT. Amino acid sequence: CASSGNPGTGALEGKLFF.

The V and J genes are TRBV4-1 and TRBJ1-3, with D hard to call. Trimming shortened V by 0 bases and J by 5 bases, and 8 bases separated the two germline ends. The CDR3 contains 14 residues. Per germline, CDR1 MGHRA and CDR2 YSYEKL. CDR3 sequence: CASSQDLNRNTIYF. CDR3 nucleotides: TGCGCCAGCAGCCAAGATCTTAATCGAAACACCATATATTTT.

This chain connects TRBV5-1 to TRBJ1-6; TRBD1 agrees at 10 bases. CDR1 and CDR2 from the germline V gene are SGHRS and YFSETQ. CDR3 size: 16 residues. After removal of 4 bases from V and 10 bases from J, the junction contained 11 bases not matched to a gene. For the CDR3, the DNA is TGCGCCAGCAGCCTACTTACCGGGACAGGGGACTCACCCCTCCACTTT. Protein sequence: CASSLLTGTGDSPLHF.

The chain uses TRBV19 and TRBJ2-5; a possible D gene is TRBD1 (5 bases). The germline V and J ends were trimmed by 5 bases and 4 bases, with 11 bases remaining between them. The CDR3 sequence is 13 residues long. Germline-derived CDR1 and CDR2 are LNHDA and SQIVND (reference sequence). CDR3 sequence (DNA): TGTGCCAGTAGTGCACTTGGGGCAGAGACCCAGTACTTC. This codes for CASSALGAETQYF.

The CDR3 region is CASSESSGEHEQYF. The CDR3 coding sequence is TGCGCCAGCAGTGAGTCGAGCGGGGAACACGAGCAGTACTTC. V usage is TRBV10-1 and J usage is TRBJ2-7; 7 positions agree with TRBD2. Unmatched junction bases numbered 4, after V lost 0 bases and J lost 5 bases. There are 14 residues in the CDR3. The germline V gene encodes CDR1 WNHNN and CDR2 SYGVQD (reference sequence).